The sequence of this T cell receptor (beta chain) was determined in a study of blood T cell repertoires in COVID-19. Study in general: COVID-19 samples collected from the United States, Italy and Spain covered acute and convalescent phases.

Authors' processing steps: Estimates of nucleated cell counts were drawn from the amplification of reference gene primers. Method: immunoSEQ multiplex PCR; TCRdb's copy keeps in-frame clones and lacks some. The V and J calls and clone size were taken over from that table, and D and trimming were inferred from the DNA. Of 40,000 to 50,000 clones in the sample, about 81% were seen once. This receptor was taken from a man aged 35 to 55 with active or convalescent COVID-19. Material for sequencing was peripheral blood.

This CDR3 reads CASTPRSLNYGYTF. In DNA, the CDR3 is TGTGCCAGCACTCCGCGGTCGCTTAACTATGGCTACACCTTC. V usage is TRBV11-2 and J usage is TRBJ1-2; D call uncertain. Germline assignment: CDR1 SGHAT and CDR2 FQNNGV. V gave up 7 bases and J gave up 1 base, with 13 bases separating them. The CDR3 covers 14 residues.